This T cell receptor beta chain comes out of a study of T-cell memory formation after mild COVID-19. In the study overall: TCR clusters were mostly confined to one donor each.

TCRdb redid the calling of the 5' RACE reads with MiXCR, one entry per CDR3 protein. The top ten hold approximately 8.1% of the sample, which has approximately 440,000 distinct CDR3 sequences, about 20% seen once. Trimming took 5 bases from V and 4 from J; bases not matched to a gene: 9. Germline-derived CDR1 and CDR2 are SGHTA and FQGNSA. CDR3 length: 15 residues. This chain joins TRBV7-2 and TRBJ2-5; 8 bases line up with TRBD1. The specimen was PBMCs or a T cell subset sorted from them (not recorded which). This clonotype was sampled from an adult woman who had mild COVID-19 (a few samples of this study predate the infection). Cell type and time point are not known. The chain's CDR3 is CASSETTGEGETQYF. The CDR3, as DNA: TGTGCCAGCAGCGAAACGACAGGGGAAGGAGAGACCCAGTACTTC.